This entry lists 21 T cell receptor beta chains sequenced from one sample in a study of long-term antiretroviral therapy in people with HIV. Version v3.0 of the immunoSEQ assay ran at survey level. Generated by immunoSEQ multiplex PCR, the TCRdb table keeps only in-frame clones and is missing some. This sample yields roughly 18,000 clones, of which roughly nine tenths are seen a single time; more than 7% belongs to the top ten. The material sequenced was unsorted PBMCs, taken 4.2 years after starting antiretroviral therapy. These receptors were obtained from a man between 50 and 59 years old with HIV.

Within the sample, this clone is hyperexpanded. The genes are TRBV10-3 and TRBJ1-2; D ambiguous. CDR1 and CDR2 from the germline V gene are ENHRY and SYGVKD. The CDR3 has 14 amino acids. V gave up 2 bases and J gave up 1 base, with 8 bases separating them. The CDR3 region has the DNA TGTGCCATCAGTGAGGCTCCGAATAACTATGGCTACACCTTC. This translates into CAISEAPNNYGYTF.

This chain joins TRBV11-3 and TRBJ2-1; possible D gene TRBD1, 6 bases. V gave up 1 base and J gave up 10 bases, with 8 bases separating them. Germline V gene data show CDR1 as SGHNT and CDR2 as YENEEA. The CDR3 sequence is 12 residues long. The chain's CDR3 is CASSLGDTEQFF. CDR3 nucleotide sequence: TGTGCCAGCAGCTTAGGGGACACCGAGCAGTTCTTC.

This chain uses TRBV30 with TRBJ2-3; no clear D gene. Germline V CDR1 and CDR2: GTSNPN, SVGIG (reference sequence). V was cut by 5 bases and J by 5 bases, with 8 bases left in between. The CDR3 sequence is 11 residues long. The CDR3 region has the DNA TGTGCCTGGGTAGCAGTAGATACGCAGTATTTT. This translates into CAWVAVDTQYF.

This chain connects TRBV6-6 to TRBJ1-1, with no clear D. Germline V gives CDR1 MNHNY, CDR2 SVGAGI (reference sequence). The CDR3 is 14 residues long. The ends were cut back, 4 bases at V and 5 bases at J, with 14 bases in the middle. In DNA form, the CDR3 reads TGTGCCAGCAGTTTGGGGAGCGCGGCAACTGAAGCTTTCTTT. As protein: CASSLGSAATEAFF.

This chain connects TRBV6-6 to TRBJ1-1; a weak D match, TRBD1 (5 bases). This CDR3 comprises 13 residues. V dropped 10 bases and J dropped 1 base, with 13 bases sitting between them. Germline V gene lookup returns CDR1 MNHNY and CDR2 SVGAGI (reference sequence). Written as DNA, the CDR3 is TGTGCCACCTCCCTAACAGGGAACACTGAAGCTTTCTTT. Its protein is CATSLTGNTEAFF.

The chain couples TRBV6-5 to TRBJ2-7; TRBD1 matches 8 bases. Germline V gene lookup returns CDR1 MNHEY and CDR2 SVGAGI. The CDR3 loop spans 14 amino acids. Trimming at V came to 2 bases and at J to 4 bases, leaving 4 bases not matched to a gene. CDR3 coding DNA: TGTGCCAGCAGTTACGGACAGGGAGAGTACGAGCAGTACTTC. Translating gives CASSYGQGEYEQYF.

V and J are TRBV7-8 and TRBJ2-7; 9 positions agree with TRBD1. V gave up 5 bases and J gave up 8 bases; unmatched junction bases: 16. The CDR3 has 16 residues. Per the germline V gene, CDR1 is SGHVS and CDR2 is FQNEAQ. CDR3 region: CASSRPGRDRESKQYF. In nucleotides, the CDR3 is TGTGCCAGCAGCCGCCCAGGACGGGACAGGGAGAGCAAGCAGTACTTC.

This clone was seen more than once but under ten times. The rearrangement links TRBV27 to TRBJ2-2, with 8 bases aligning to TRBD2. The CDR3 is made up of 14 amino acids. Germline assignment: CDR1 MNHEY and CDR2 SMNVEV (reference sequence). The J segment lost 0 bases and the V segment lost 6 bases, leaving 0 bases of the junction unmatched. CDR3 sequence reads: CASRGLANTGELFF. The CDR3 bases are TGTGCCAGCAGGGGACTAGCGAACACCGGGGAGCTGTTTTTT.

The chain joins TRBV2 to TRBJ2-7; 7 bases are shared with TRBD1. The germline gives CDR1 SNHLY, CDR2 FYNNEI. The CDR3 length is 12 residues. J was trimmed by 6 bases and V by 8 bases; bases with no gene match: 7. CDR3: CASLNRGSEQYF. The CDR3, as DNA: TGTGCCAGCTTGAACAGGGGATCCGAGCAGTACTTC.

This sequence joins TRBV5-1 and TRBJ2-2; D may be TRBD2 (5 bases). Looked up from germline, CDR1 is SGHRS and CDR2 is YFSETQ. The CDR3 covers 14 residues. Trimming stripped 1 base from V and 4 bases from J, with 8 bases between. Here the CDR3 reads CASSLKGSTGELFF. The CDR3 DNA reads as TGCGCCAGCAGCTTGAAAGGGAGCACCGGGGAGCTGTTTTTT.

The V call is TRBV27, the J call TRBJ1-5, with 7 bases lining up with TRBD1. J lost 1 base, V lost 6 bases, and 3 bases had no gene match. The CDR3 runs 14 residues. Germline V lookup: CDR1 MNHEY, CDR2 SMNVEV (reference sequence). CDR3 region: CASRSGGSNQPQHF. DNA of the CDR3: TGTGCCAGCAGATCAGGGGGGAGCAATCAGCCCCAGCATTTT.

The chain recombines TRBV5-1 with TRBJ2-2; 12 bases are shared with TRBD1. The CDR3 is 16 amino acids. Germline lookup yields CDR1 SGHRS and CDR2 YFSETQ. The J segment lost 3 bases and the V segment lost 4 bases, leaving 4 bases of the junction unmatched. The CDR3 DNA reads TGCGCCAGCAGCCTGGGACAGGGGGCTGACACCGGGGAGCTGTTTTTT. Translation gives CASSLGQGADTGELFF.

The CDR3 here is CASSSRGTDTQYF. CDR3 DNA: TGTGCCAGCAGCTCCAGGGGGACAGATACGCAGTATTTT. The chain combines TRBV14 with TRBJ2-3; 7 nucleotides agree with TRBD1. J lost 3 bases, V lost 5 bases, and 2 bases had no gene match. Germline CDR1 SGHDN, CDR2 FVKESK. This CDR3 region has 13 residues.

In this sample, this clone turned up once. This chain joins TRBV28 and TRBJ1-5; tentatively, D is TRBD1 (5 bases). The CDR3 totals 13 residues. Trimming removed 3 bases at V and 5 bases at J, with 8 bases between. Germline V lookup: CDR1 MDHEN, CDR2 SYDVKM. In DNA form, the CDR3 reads TGTGCCAGCAGTTTGGACAACCATCAGCCCCAGCATTTT. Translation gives CASSLDNHQPQHF.

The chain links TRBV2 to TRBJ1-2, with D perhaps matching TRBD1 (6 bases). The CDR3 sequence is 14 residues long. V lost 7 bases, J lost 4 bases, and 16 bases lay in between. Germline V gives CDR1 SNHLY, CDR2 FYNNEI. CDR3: CASIPPGTFYGYTF. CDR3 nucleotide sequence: TGTGCCAGCATCCCTCCCGGGACATTCTATGGCTACACCTTC.

DNA of the CDR3: TGTGCCAGCAGCAGCGGCGGTTCCTACGAGCAGTACTTC. This sequence encodes CASSSGGSYEQYF. V usage is TRBV7-2 and J usage is TRBJ2-7, with D perhaps matching TRBD2 (5 bases). Germline V CDR1 and CDR2: SGHTA, FQGNSA. The CDR3 has 13 amino acids. V was shortened by 5 bases and J by 1 base, with 9 bases between the two germline ends.

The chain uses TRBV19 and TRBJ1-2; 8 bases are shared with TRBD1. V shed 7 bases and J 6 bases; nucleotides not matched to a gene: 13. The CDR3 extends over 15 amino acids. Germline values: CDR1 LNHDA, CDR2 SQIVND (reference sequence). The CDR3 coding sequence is TGTGCCAGTACCCTAATTGAGGACAGGGCGAATGGCTACACCTTC. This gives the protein CASTLIEDRANGYTF.

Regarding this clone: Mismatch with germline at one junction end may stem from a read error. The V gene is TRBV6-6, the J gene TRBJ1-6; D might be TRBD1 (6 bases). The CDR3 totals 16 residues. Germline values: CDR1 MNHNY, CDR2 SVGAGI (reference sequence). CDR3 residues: CASSDSRGIYNSPLHF. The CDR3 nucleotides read TGTGCCAGCAGTGACTCCAGGGGTATCTATAATTCACCCCTCCACTTT.

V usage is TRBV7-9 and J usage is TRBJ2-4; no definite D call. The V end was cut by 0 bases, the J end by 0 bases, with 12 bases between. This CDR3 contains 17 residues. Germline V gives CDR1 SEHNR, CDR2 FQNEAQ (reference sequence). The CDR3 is CASSLAAEYLAKNIQYF. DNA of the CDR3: TGTGCCAGCAGCTTAGCGGCTGAGTACCTAGCCAAAAACATTCAGTACTTC.

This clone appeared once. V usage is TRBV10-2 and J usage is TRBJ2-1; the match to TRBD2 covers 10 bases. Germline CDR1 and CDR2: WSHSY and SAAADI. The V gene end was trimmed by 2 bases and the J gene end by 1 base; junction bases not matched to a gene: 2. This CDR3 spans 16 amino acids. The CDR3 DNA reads TGCGCCAGCAGTGAGACTAGCGGGGTGTCCTACAATGAGCAGTTCTTC. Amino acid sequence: CASSETSGVSYNEQFF.

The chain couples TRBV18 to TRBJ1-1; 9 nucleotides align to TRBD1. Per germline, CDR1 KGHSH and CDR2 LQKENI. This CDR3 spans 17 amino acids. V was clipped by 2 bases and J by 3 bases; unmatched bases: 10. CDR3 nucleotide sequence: TGTGCCAGCTCACCATTCCCCGCACAGGGGGCTGACACTGAAGCTTTCTTT. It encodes CASSPFPAQGADTEAFF.